This record looks at one T cell receptor beta chain sequence and its context. Germline V gene lookup returns CDR1 SGHDT and CDR2 YYEEEE. The CDR3 runs to 17 residues. Trimming took off 2 bases at V and 1 base at J, with 16 bases between the two ends. This specimen comes from a study of cytomegalovirus exposure and HLA in healthy donors. The PCR was carried out with 60 Vbeta primers and 13 Jbeta primers. Libraries were prepared by immunoSEQ multiplex PCR; TCRdb keeps only in-frame clonotypes and omits some of them. The data contain more than 85,000 clones, 55% to 80% of them seen just once; the ten biggest clones take up approximately 4.8%.

Input material: PBMCs. The TCR originated in a human donor in good health. The gene calls are TRBV5-6 and TRBJ2-1; D is perhaps TRBD2 (6 bases). CDR3: CASSFFAAGRSYNEQFF. The CDR3 coding sequence is TGTGCCAGCAGCTTTTTCGCGGCAGGGAGGTCCTACAATGAGCAGTTCTTC.